These 17 T cell receptor beta chains were all obtained from the same sample, sequenced in a study of shared clonotypes between healthy human individuals. Libraries were prepared by immunoSEQ multiplex PCR; TCRdb keeps only in-frame clonotypes and omits some of them. The table lists approximately 500,000 clones, approximately 84% of them singletons. Specimen: PBMCs. The receptors shown here come from a woman aged 40-49 years in good health. Some clones in this sample may be carry-over from other donors' samples.

This chain uses TRBV11-1 with TRBJ2-7; either TRBD1 or TRBD2 may supply D (6 bases each). V was trimmed by 5 bases and J by 4 bases, leaving 15 bases between them. The CDR3 covers 14 residues. Germline V gene sequence: CDR1 SGHAT, CDR2 FQDESV (reference sequence). For the CDR3, the DNA is TGTGCCAGCAGCAACATGAGGGGGGCTTACGAGCAGTACTTC. Protein product: CASSNMRGAYEQYF.

The CDR3 loop is CASSIGWTGNYEQYF. As DNA, the CDR3 is TGTGCCAGTAGTATTGGGTGGACGGGTAACTACGAGCAGTACTTC. This chain joins TRBV19 and TRBJ2-7; D gene ambiguous. This CDR3 contains 15 residues. V was cut by 3 bases and J by 3 bases, with 15 bases left in between. Per the germline V gene, CDR1 is LNHDA and CDR2 is SQIVND (reference sequence).

The chain recombines TRBV9 with TRBJ2-1; D is tentatively TRBD1 or TRBD2 (7 bases each). Germline values: CDR1 SGDLS, CDR2 YYNGEE. The CDR3 consists of 16 residues. The V gene lost 0 bases and the J gene lost 4 bases, with 14 bases spanning the gap. The CDR3 bases are TGTGCCAGCAGCGTAGGGGGAGGGACAGCATACAATGAGCAGTTCTTC. It yields the protein CASSVGGGTAYNEQFF.

The V and J genes are TRBV25-1 and TRBJ2-7; 8 bases are a match to TRBD2. V gave up 8 bases and J gave up 1 base; unmatched junction bases: 4. CDR3 length: 13 residues. Germline values: CDR1 MGHDK, CDR2 SYGVNS. The CDR3 nucleotides read TGTGCCAGCGCGGGACTAGGATCCTACGAGCAGTACTTC. Protein product: CASAGLGSYEQYF.

The gene calls are TRBV4-2 and TRBJ2-2, with TRBD2 matching 9 bases. V shed 1 base and J 0 bases; nucleotides not matched to a gene: 6. Germline V gene data show CDR1 as LGHNA and CDR2 as YNFKEQ. CDR3 length: 18 residues. CDR3 amino acids: CASSQVRLAVSNTGELFF. The DNA of the CDR3 is TGTGCCAGCAGCCAAGTAAGACTAGCGGTCTCGAACACCGGGGAGCTGTTTTTT.

The genes are TRBV9 and TRBJ2-3; D perhaps matches TRBD1 (5 bases). The V and J ends lost 4 bases and 0 bases respectively, with 12 bases between them. From germline, CDR1 is SGDLS and CDR2 YYNGEE. The CDR3 is made up of 15 amino acids. This CDR3 reads CASSLRTRSTDTQYF. CDR3 nucleotides: TGTGCCAGCAGCTTGCGGACAAGGAGCACAGATACGCAGTATTTT.

The chain is built from TRBV30 and TRBJ2-2, with D tentatively TRBD1 (5 bases). V shed 8 bases and J shed 5 bases, with 12 bases lying between them. CDR1 and CDR2 (germline): GTSNPN, SVGIG (reference sequence). The CDR3 length is 12 residues. The CDR3 DNA reads as TGTGCCCGTGACAGCAAGACCGGGGAGCTGTTTTTT. Translated, it gives CARDSKTGELFF.

This rearrangement joins TRBV15 to TRBJ2-1, with D perhaps matching TRBD2 (5 bases). Germline lookup yields CDR1 LNHNV and CDR2 YYDKDF (reference sequence). This CDR3 is 16 amino acids long. Trimming removed 1 base at V and 4 bases at J, with 14 bases between. CDR3 residues: CATSRGNRGSYNEQFF. Here the CDR3 DNA reads TGTGCCACCAGCAGAGGAAATAGAGGGAGTTACAATGAGCAGTTCTTC. Drawing the rest from reference TRBV15 and TRBJ2-1, the complete variable domain is DAMVIQNPRYQVTQFGKPVTLSCSQTLNHNVMYWYQQKSSQAPKLLFHYYDKDFNNEADTPDNFQSRRPNTSFCFLDIRSPGLGDTAMYLCATSRGNRGSYNEQFFGPGTRLTVL.

J is TRBJ2-7 and V is TRBV7-2, with TRBD2 matching over 8 bases. In germline, CDR1 is SGHTA, CDR2 FQGNSA. This CDR3 contains 15 residues. Trimming cost V 4 bases and J 4 bases; bases outside gene matches: 9. Written as DNA, the CDR3 is TGTGCCAGCAGCTCAAGACCGGGAGGGGGGTACGAGCAGTACTTC. It is translated as CASSSRPGGGYEQYF. Based on the CDR3 plus reference TRBV7-2 and TRBJ2-7, the full variable domain is GAGVSQSPSNKVTEKGKDVELRCDPISGHTALYWYRQSLGQGLEFLIYFQGNSAPDKSGLPSDRFSAERTGGSVSTLTIQRTQQEDSAVYLCASSSRPGGGYEQYFGPGTRLTVT.

The rearrangement uses TRBV30 and TRBJ1-1; D is unresolved. Deletions cut 2 bases from V and 0 bases from J, with 10 bases between. CDR3 length equals 14 residues. Germline values: CDR1 GTSNPN, CDR2 SVGIG (reference sequence). CDR3 coding DNA: TGTGCCTGGAGTTTCACATTAATGAACACTGAAGCTTTCTTT. It encodes CAWSFTLMNTEAFF.

This chain uses TRBV2 with TRBJ1-2, with D possibly being TRBD1 (5 bases). This CDR3 contains 15 residues. CDR1 and CDR2 (germline): SNHLY, FYNNEI. The CDR3 DNA follows: TGTGCGAGTCGAGCCGGGACCTCCACTAACTATGGCTACACCTTC. This encodes CASRAGTSTNYGYTF.

V is TRBV10-3 and J is TRBJ2-7; 11 positions agree with TRBD2. The CDR3 has 16 amino acids. The V segment lost 7 bases and the J segment 7 bases; nucleotides outside the gene matches: 15. Germline lookup yields CDR1 ENHRY and CDR2 SYGVKD. CDR3 protein: CAIKVGTSGSLREQYF. Here the CDR3 DNA reads TGTGCCATCAAGGTTGGAACTAGCGGGAGTCTAAGGGAGCAGTACTTC.

Details on this clone: A far more abundant clone sits one base away, making this likely a read error. In nucleotides, the CDR3 is TGTGCCAGCTCACCATTTACCGCTACAACTAATGAAAAACTGCTTTTT. Protein product: CASSPFTATTNEKLLF. The chain recombines TRBV18 with TRBJ1-4; D call uncertain. CDR1 KGHSH and CDR2 LQKENI come from the germline V gene. This CDR3 has 16 amino acids.

The rearrangement uses TRBV7-6 and TRBJ1-1; 9 nucleotides align to TRBD1. CDR1 is SGHVS, CDR2 FNYEAQ, per germline. The V segment lost 3 bases and the J segment 4 bases; nucleotides outside the gene matches: 3. The CDR3 has 14 amino acids. The CDR3 region has the DNA TGTGCCAGCAGCTTGGGGACAGGGTCCACTGAAGCTTTCTTT. It yields the protein CASSLGTGSTEAFF.

The chain recombines TRBV7-3 with TRBJ2-3; D ambiguous. Trimming left V 2 bases short and J 6 bases short, with 12 bases between. The germline V gene has CDR1 SGHTA and CDR2 FQGTGA. The CDR3 length is 14 residues. CDR3 DNA: TGTGCCAGCAGCTTAGGCGGCTCCCTCGATACGCAGTATTTT. This encodes CASSLGGSLDTQYF.

As concerns this clone: One base separates it from a far larger clone, so it is likely a read error. The rearrangement links TRBV30 to TRBJ2-5; 12 nucleotides agree with TRBD2. The assigned J gene may be wrong: the sequence end matches TRBJ2-7 better. Germline V gene lookup returns CDR1 GTSNPN and CDR2 SVGIG (reference sequence). This CDR3 is built from 19 residues. The CDR3 DNA sequence: TGTGCCTGCCGGCAGGATCGACTAGCGGGAGTTCCACAAACCTACGAGCAGTACTTC. Its protein is CACRQDRLAGVPQTYEQYF.

This clone was counted between two and nine times. The rearrangement links TRBV9 to TRBJ2-1; a possible D gene is TRBD1 (6 bases). With 4 bases removed from V and 8 bases from J, the gap between germline ends came to 22 bases. Per the germline V gene, CDR1 is SGDLS and CDR2 is YYNGEE. This CDR3 contains 16 residues. For the CDR3, the DNA is TGTGCCAGCAGCCCAGGGGAGCTGGGCTGGGTCGATGAGCAGTTCTTC. Translated: CASSPGELGWVDEQFF.